One sample yielded the 11 T cell receptor beta chains listed below, sequenced in a study of identical twins. TCRdb called the 5' RACE reads again in MiXCR, with one record for every CDR3 protein. The sample lists more than 250,000 distinct CDR3 sequences, around 8.8% seen once, with 2% to 2.5% in the top ten. The same sample was also used in a study of yellow fever vaccine responses in identical twins.

The sequencing sample was made of memory (CD45RO+) T cells sorted from blood. The receptor source for this set is a woman between 18 and 29 years old in good health.

This clonotype was detected many times. This chain links TRBV28 with TRBJ2-7, with 10 bases identical to TRBD1. V was pared by 2 bases and J by 1 base, with 2 bases of the junction left unmatched. Germline V gene lookup returns CDR1 MDHEN and CDR2 SYDVKM. This CDR3 has 15 residues. The CDR3 DNA reads TGTGCCAGCAGTTTACAGGGACAGGGGTCCTACGAGCAGTACTTC. It codes for CASSLQGQGSYEQYF.

This clonotype has a handful of counts. The chain combines TRBV25-1 with TRBJ2-2; TRBD2 matches at 12 bases. Germline V gene data show CDR1 as MGHDK and CDR2 as SYGVNS. This CDR3 has 16 residues. The V gene end was trimmed by 3 bases and the J gene end by 6 bases; junction bases not matched to a gene: 5. CDR3 loop: CASSEPGLAGPGELFF. In DNA form, the CDR3 reads TGTGCCAGCAGTGAGCCGGGACTAGCGGGTCCCGGGGAGCTGTTTTTT.

This clonotype was seen ten or more times. The rearrangement links TRBV12-3 or TRBV12-4 to TRBJ1-3; 8 bases agree with TRBD1. The CDR3 is 14 amino acids. V was pared by 8 bases and J by 1 base, with 4 bases of the junction left unmatched. The CDR3: CASCDRGSGNTIYF. The CDR3 region has the DNA TGTGCCAGCTGTGACAGGGGTTCTGGAAACACCATATATTTT.

In its sample, this clonotype was seen a few times. V is TRBV10-2 and J is TRBJ2-7; 10 bases line up with TRBD1. CDR1 and CDR2 (germline): WSHSY, SAAADI. This CDR3 spans 15 amino acids. V was pared by 3 bases and J by 2 bases, with 4 bases of the junction left unmatched. The CDR3 bases are TGCGCCAGCAGTGATGACAGGGGGCAGCCCTACGAGCAGTACGTC. Translation: CASSDDRGQPYEQYV.

The genes are TRBV20-1 and TRBJ2-1; tentatively, D is TRBD2 (5 bases). This CDR3 is 14 amino acids long. In germline, CDR1 is DFQATT, CDR2 SNEGSKA (reference sequence). V was cut by 2 bases and J by 0 bases, with 8 bases left in between. The CDR3 here is CSARSGHSYNEQFF. The CDR3 coding sequence is TGCAGTGCTAGAAGCGGTCACTCCTACAATGAGCAGTTCTTC.

This clonotype occurred many times. V gene TRBV21-1 combines with J gene TRBJ2-1. TRBV21-1 is a pseudogene. CDR3 length equals 13 residues. This chain's CDR3 is CARSGGSYNEQFF. The CDR3 DNA is TGTGCCAGATCTGGGGGCTCCTACAATGAGCAGTTCTTC.

The table lists this clonotype with many counts. This sequence joins TRBV5-1 and TRBJ1-2; possibly TRBD1 for D (6 bases). Germline V CDR1 and CDR2: SGHRS, YFSETQ. This CDR3 spans 14 amino acids. V was shortened by 4 bases and J by 2 bases, with 12 bases between the two germline ends. The CDR3 DNA reads TGCGCCAGCAGCGACGGGACAACCAACTATGGCTACACCTTC. Translation gives CASSDGTTNYGYTF.

This clonotype was detected ten times or more. This chain uses TRBV24-1 with TRBJ2-3; D is uncertain. The CDR3 covers 15 residues. Germline assignment: CDR1 KGHDR and CDR2 SFDVKD. Trimming removed 7 bases from V and 2 bases from J, with 15 bases in between. In nucleotides, the CDR3 is TGTGCCACCAGGCCCTCTTTCGGCCACACAGATACGCAGTATTTT. Its translation: CATRPSFGHTDTQYF.

This clonotype was counted many times. V gene TRBV4-1 combines with J gene TRBJ2-2; 7 bases are a match to TRBD2. With V trimmed by 1 base and J by 7 bases, 9 bases remained unmatched. The CDR3 runs 16 residues. Germline CDR1 MGHRA, CDR2 YSYEKL. The CDR3 nucleotides read TGCGCCAGCAGCCAAGGGCGGGGGACTCGAATCGGGGAGCTGTTTTTT. Residues: CASSQGRGTRIGELFF.

This clonotype has at least ten counts. J is TRBJ1-1 and V is TRBV3-1, with D unclear. The germline gives CDR1 LGHDT, CDR2 YNNKEL (reference sequence). V lost 2 bases to trimming and J lost 4 bases, with 8 bases between them. The CDR3 length is 13 residues. Here the CDR3 reads CASSQSDITEAFF. The CDR3 coding sequence is TGTGCCAGCAGCCAATCAGACATCACTGAAGCTTTCTTT.

This clonotype came up a few times. V and J are TRBV19 and TRBJ2-1; tentatively, D is TRBD2 (6 bases). The CDR3 consists of 15 residues. Trimming stripped 4 bases from V and 9 bases from J, with 19 bases between. The germline CDR1 and CDR2 sequences are LNHDA and SQIVND (reference sequence). The CDR3 DNA reads as TGTGCCAGTAGTACAAAGCGCGGGATAGTGGTTGAGCAGTTCTTC. Amino acid sequence: CASSTKRGIVVEQFF.